These 25 T cell receptor beta chains were sequenced from one sample in a study of response to subunit inactivated influenza vaccine. TCRdb recomputed calls from the RT-PCR reads with MiXCR, one row per CDR3 protein. The sample carries 500,000 to 600,000 distinct CDR3 sequences, under 15% recorded once. Sequences were derived from PBMCs from blood, sampled roughly 48 days after vaccination. Receptors were obtained from a man over 45 who received an inactivated influenza vaccine.

This clonotype was picked up a small number of times. V is TRBV7-2 and J is TRBJ2-7; 9 positions match TRBD2. Trimming removed 5 bases from V and 3 bases from J; junction bases left unmatched: 14. The V gene's germline CDR1 is SGHTA and CDR2 FQGNSA. The CDR3 consists of 17 residues. CDR3 DNA: TGTGCCAGCAGCCTCACTAGCGGGCTTACCCTTGACTACGAGCAGTACTTC. Protein: CASSLTSGLTLDYEQYF.

This chain joins TRBV15 and TRBJ1-6; weak D call: TRBD1 (5 bases). This CDR3 has 15 amino acids. V was cut by 1 base and J by 7 bases, with 11 bases left in between. Germline V gene lookup returns CDR1 LNHNV and CDR2 YYDKDF (reference sequence). The CDR3 sequence is CATSRVGRDNSPLHF. The CDR3 bases are TGTGCCACCAGCAGAGTTGGACGGGACAATTCACCCCTCCACTTT.

The V call is TRBV20-1, the J call TRBJ2-3; TRBD2 is a possible D gene (5 bases). The V and J ends lost 3 bases and 1 base respectively, with 14 bases between them. CDR3 size: 15 residues. Looked up from germline, CDR1 is DFQATT and CDR2 is SNEGSKA (reference sequence). The DNA for the CDR3 is TGCAGTGCTAGTGGTCGGACTGCAGGCACAGATACGCAGTATTTT. It translates to CSASGRTAGTDTQYF.

The chain carries TRBV7-9 and TRBJ1-1; the D gene is possibly TRBD1 (6 bases). From germline, CDR1 is SEHNR and CDR2 FQNEAQ (reference sequence). CDR3 length: 14 residues. The V gene lost 7 bases and the J gene lost 4 bases, with 16 bases spanning the gap. CDR3 DNA: TGTGCCAGCATCCTTCAGGGGTCGGGCACTGAAGCTTTCTTT. This gives the protein CASILQGSGTEAFF.

This clonotype showed up just a few times. This chain links TRBV9 with TRBJ2-3, with TRBD2 matching 11 bases. The CDR3 runs 17 residues. Looked up from germline, CDR1 is SGDLS and CDR2 is YYNGEE. V lost 0 bases, J lost 6 bases, and 9 bases stayed unmatched. As DNA, the CDR3 is TGTGCCAGCAGCGTAGGATCCGTAGCGGGAGGGCTTGATACGCAGTATTTT. It is translated as CASSVGSVAGGLDTQYF.

This clonotype was counted a few times. The DNA of the CDR3 is TGCAGTGCTCCCTTGGGGGACTATTCATACGAGCAGTACTTC. This encodes CSAPLGDYSYEQYF. The gene calls are TRBV20-1 and TRBJ2-7; 7 positions agree with TRBD2. The CDR3 consists of 14 residues. Trimming removed 5 bases from V and 4 bases from J; junction bases left unmatched: 11. The germline V gene has CDR1 DFQATT and CDR2 SNEGSKA (reference sequence).

This clonotype has only a few counts. The V and J genes are TRBV20-1 and TRBJ2-1, with D possibly matching TRBD2 (5 bases). This CDR3 is built from 11 residues. Trimming left V 3 bases short and J 10 bases short, with 10 bases between. Germline V gene data show CDR1 as DFQATT and CDR2 as SNEGSKA (reference sequence). CDR3 bases: TGCAGTGCTAGTCCGCGGGTCGAGCAGTTCTTC. It encodes CSASPRVEQFF.

Ten or more counts support this clonotype. The chain is built from TRBV7-9 and TRBJ1-1, with 7 positions matching TRBD1. Germline loops: CDR1 SEHNR, CDR2 FQNEAQ (reference sequence). Unmatched junction bases numbered 4, after V lost 2 bases and J lost 1 base. This CDR3 comprises 15 residues. The CDR3 DNA reads TGTGCCAGCAGCTTAATCACAGGGGAGAACACTGAAGCTTTCTTT. Amino acids: CASSLITGENTEAFF.

This clonotype has a handful of counts. The V call is TRBV28, the J call TRBJ2-5; D unclear. V was trimmed by 5 bases and J by 6 bases, leaving 13 bases between them. Germline lookup yields CDR1 MDHEN and CDR2 SYDVKM. The CDR3 extends over 13 amino acids. The CDR3 here is CASSPTGFQTQYF. The CDR3, as DNA: TGTGCCAGCAGTCCCACTGGCTTTCAGACCCAGTACTTC. The full variable domain, rest sourced from reference TRBV28 and TRBJ2-5, is DVKVTQSSRYLVKRTGEKVFLECVQDMDHENMFWYRQDPGLGLRLIYFSYDVKMKEKGDIPEGYSVSREKKERFSLILESASTNQTSMYLCASSPTGFQTQYFGPGTRLLVL.

This clonotype came up many times. This chain joins TRBV20-1 and TRBJ2-5; 10 bases are shared with TRBD2. The germline CDR1 and CDR2 sequences are DFQATT and SNEGSKA (reference sequence). With V trimmed by 5 bases and J by 3 bases, 9 bases remained unmatched. The CDR3 is made up of 15 amino acids. The CDR3 loop is CSAGLLAGVEETQYF. The CDR3, as DNA: TGCAGTGCTGGTCTTCTAGCGGGGGTAGAAGAGACCCAGTACTTC.

In this sample, this clonotype turned up a few times. The chain uses TRBV12-3 or TRBV12-4 and TRBJ1-4, with TRBD1 matching 10 bases. The CDR3 runs 13 residues. V dropped 6 bases and J dropped 10; count of bases not matched to a gene: 5. CDR3 sequence: CASSTGTGVKLFF. The CDR3 nucleotides are TGTGCCAGCAGCACCGGGACAGGGGTAAAACTGTTTTTT.

There are a few counts of this clonotype. J is TRBJ2-7 and V is TRBV4-2; 9 bases align to TRBD2. J was trimmed by 1 base and V by 4 bases; bases with no gene match: 20. Germline CDR1 is LGHNA and CDR2 is YNFKEQ. The CDR3 runs to 20 residues. In nucleotides, the CDR3 is TGTGCCAGCAGCCCTCGCCCGGGTAGCGGGAGCTTGGGCAGGTCCTACGAGCAGTACTTC. It translates to CASSPRPGSGSLGRSYEQYF.

The sample holds a few counts of this clonotype. The J gene is TRBJ2-1, the V gene TRBV5-1, with D maybe TRBD2 (7 bases). V was shortened by 4 bases and J by 4 bases, with 15 bases between the two germline ends. This CDR3 comprises 15 residues. CDR1 and CDR2 (germline): SGHRS, YFSETQ. CDR3 bases: TGCGCCAGCAGCCCCCCGGGGGGCCATTACAATGAGCAGTTCTTC. Translation: CASSPPGGHYNEQFF.

This clonotype has a count of ten or more. The chain links TRBV25-1 to TRBJ2-1; 10 nucleotides line up with TRBD2. V was pared by 5 bases and J by 4 bases, with 17 bases of the junction left unmatched. This CDR3 comprises 19 residues. Looked up from germline, CDR1 is MGHDK and CDR2 is SYGVNS. The CDR3 here is CASSSVAGGPETPYNEQFF. DNA for the CDR3: TGTGCCAGCAGTTCCGTAGCGGGAGGCCCAGAGACCCCATACAATGAGCAGTTCTTC.

The chain is built from TRBV6-1 and TRBJ2-2; D is ambiguous. With 7 bases removed from V and 4 bases from J, the gap between germline ends came to 13 bases. Per the germline V gene, CDR1 is MNHNS and CDR2 is SASEGT. This CDR3 contains 14 residues. The CDR3 sequence: CASIEAGLTGELFF. The CDR3 bases are TGTGCCAGCATAGAGGCTGGTCTCACCGGGGAGCTGTTTTTT.

This clonotype occurred many times. The rearrangement links TRBV24-1 to TRBJ2-3; the match to TRBD2 covers 10 bases. Germline V gene lookup returns CDR1 KGHDR and CDR2 SFDVKD. J was trimmed by 1 base and V by 3 bases; bases with no gene match: 3. This CDR3 is 16 amino acids long. CDR3 amino acids: CATSDATSGGTDTQYF. For the CDR3, the DNA is TGTGCCACCAGTGATGCCACTAGCGGGGGCACAGATACGCAGTATTTT.

This chain joins TRBV7-2 and TRBJ2-3; 9 nucleotides match TRBD2. The CDR3 sequence is 17 residues long. J lost 5 bases, V lost 3 bases, and 12 bases had no gene match. Germline-derived CDR1 and CDR2 are SGHTA and FQGNSA. CDR3 nucleotides: TGTGCCAGCAGCTTGTCCGGGACTAGCTCCTTGGTAGATACGCAGTATTTT. It yields the protein CASSLSGTSSLVDTQYF.

This clonotype appeared many times. The chain recombines TRBV6-6 with TRBJ2-7; D is uncertain. Trimming stripped 2 bases from V and 6 bases from J, with 8 bases between. This CDR3 has 12 amino acids. Germline V lookup: CDR1 MNHNY, CDR2 SVGAGI (reference sequence). CDR3 in amino acids: CASSYALSEQYF. DNA of the CDR3: TGTGCCAGCAGTTACGCTCTGAGCGAGCAGTACTTC.

This chain joins TRBV29-1 and TRBJ2-2; TRBD1 might be the D (5 bases). The CDR3 is 14 residues long. The germline V gene has CDR1 SQVTM and CDR2 ANQGSEA. Trimming shortened V by 5 bases and J by 1 base, and 11 bases separated the two germline ends. For the CDR3, the DNA is TGCAGCGTTTATAGGGGCCTGAACACCGGGGAGCTGTTTTTT. It encodes CSVYRGLNTGELFF.

This clonotype showed up just a few times. V gene TRBV11-2 combines with J gene TRBJ2-1; D call uncertain. Looked up from germline, CDR1 is SGHAT and CDR2 is FQNNGV. Trimming left V 1 base short and J 3 bases short, with 7 bases between. The CDR3 length is 14 residues. This CDR3 reads CASSLGPNYNEQFF. The CDR3 DNA reads as TGTGCCAGCAGCTTAGGGCCTAACTACAATGAGCAGTTCTTC. Based on the CDR3 plus reference TRBV11-2 and TRBJ2-1, the full variable domain is EAGVAQSPRYKIIEKRQSVAFWCNPISGHATLYWYQQILGQGPKLLIQFQNNGVVDDSQLPKDRFSAERLKGVDSTLKIQPAKLEDSAVYLCASSLGPNYNEQFFGPGTRLTVL.

V is TRBV9 and J is TRBJ2-1; 9 bases agree with TRBD2. The CDR3 is 15 amino acids. With V trimmed by 4 bases and J by 6 bases, 8 bases remained unmatched. The V gene's germline CDR1 is SGDLS and CDR2 YYNGEE. This CDR3 reads CASSSGLARTNEQFF. CDR3 nucleotide sequence: TGTGCCAGCAGCTCCGGACTAGCGAGAACCAATGAGCAGTTCTTC. The full variable domain, in which reference TRBV9 and TRBJ2-1 provide the parts outside the CDR3, is DSGVTQTPKHLITATGQRVTLRCSPRSGDLSVYWYQQSLDQGLQFLIQYYNGEERAKGNILERFSAQQFPDLHSELNLSSLELGDSALYFCASSSGLARTNEQFFGPGTRLTVL.

The genes are TRBV10-3 and TRBJ2-1, with 8 bases matching TRBD2. J was trimmed by 5 bases and V by 3 bases; bases with no gene match: 6. Germline CDR1 reads ENHRY; CDR2 reads SYGVKD. This CDR3 comprises 15 residues. The CDR3 loop is CAISDGGARDNEQFF. The CDR3 DNA sequence: TGTGCCATCAGTGACGGGGGGGCGCGGGACAATGAGCAGTTCTTC.

In this sample, this clonotype turned up many times. V gene TRBV5-1 combines with J gene TRBJ2-2; D call uncertain. The germline CDR1 and CDR2 sequences are SGHRS and YFSETQ. V was shortened by 0 bases and J by 8 bases, with 11 bases between the two germline ends. The CDR3 runs to 14 residues. CDR3 DNA: TGCGCCAGCAGCTTGGGATCAGGAACTGGGGAGCTGTTTTTT. This codes for CASSLGSGTGELFF.

Only a few counts were recorded for this clonotype. The chain combines TRBV6-2 or TRBV6-3 with TRBJ2-7, with D perhaps given as TRBD1 or TRBD2 (5 bases each). Looked up from germline, CDR1 is MNHEY and CDR2 is SVGEGT. This CDR3 comprises 15 residues. V gave up 2 bases and J gave up 7 bases, with 18 bases separating them. The DNA of the CDR3 is TGTGCCAGCAGTTACGCCAGGGACCGCCAAGCGGAGCAGTACTTC. Its translation: CASSYARDRQAEQYF.

This clonotype was seen only a few times. The J gene is TRBJ1-1, the V gene TRBV12-3 or TRBV12-4; TRBD1 might be the D (5 bases). V lost 1 base, J lost 4 bases, and 13 bases lay in between. The CDR3 is 15 amino acids. CDR3 loop: CASSLVPYGGTEAFF. In nucleotides, the CDR3 is TGTGCCAGCAGTTTAGTCCCTTATGGGGGCACTGAAGCTTTCTTT.